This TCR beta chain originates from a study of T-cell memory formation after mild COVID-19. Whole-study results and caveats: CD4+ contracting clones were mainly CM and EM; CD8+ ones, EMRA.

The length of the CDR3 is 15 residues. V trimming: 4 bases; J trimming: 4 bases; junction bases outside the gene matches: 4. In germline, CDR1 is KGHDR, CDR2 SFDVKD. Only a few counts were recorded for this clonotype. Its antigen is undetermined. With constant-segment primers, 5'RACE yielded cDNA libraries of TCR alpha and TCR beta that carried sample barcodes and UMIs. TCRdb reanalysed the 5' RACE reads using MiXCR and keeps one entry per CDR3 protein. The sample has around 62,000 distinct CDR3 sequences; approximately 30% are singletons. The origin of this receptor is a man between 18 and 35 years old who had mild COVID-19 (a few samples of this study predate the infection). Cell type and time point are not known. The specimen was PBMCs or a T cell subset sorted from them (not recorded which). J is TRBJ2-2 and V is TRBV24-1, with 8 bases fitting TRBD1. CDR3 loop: CATSEATGGTGELFF. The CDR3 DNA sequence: TGTGCCACCAGTGAGGCAACAGGGGGCACCGGGGAGCTGTTTTTT.